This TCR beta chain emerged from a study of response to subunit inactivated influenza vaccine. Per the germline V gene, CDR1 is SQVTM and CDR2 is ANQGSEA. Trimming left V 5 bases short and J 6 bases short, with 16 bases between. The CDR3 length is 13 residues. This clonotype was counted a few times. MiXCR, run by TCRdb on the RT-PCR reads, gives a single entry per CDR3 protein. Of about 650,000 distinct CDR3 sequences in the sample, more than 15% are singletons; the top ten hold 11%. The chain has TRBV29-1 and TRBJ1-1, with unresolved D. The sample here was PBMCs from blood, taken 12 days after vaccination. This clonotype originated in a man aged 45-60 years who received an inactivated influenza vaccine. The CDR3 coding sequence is TGCAGCGTTCGGCCGGGCAGTCGGCCTGAAGCTTTCTTT. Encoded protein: CSVRPGSRPEAFF.